The next 17 T cell receptor beta chains were all read from a single sample in a study of CD8 T cells in Susac syndrome. An input of about 0.45 to 1 ug of RNA was subjected to reverse transcription using random hexamers. TCRdb reanalysed the immunoSEQ multiplex PCR reads using MiXCR and keeps one entry per CDR3 protein. The sample contains tens of thousands of distinct CDR3 sequences, over 90% of which appear only once. The sequencing input was CD8+ T cells from PBMCs. These receptors came from a human donor in good health.

V gene TRBV7-9 combines with J gene TRBJ2-7; 8 bases align to TRBD1. Germline V gene sequence: CDR1 SEHNR, CDR2 FQNEAQ (reference sequence). J gave up 2 bases and V 5 bases, and 2 bases lay outside the gene matches. The CDR3 sequence is 13 residues long. CDR3 residues: CASSDRGAYEQYF. CDR3 in DNA: TGTGCCAGCAGCGACAGGGGCGCCTACGAGCAGTACTTC.

The chain employs TRBV7-9 and TRBJ1-2; possibly TRBD1 for D (5 bases). CDR1 and CDR2 from the germline V gene are SEHNR and FQNEAQ (reference sequence). V dropped 1 base and J dropped 9 bases, with 18 bases sitting between them. There are 15 residues in the CDR3. As DNA, the CDR3 is TGTGCCAGCAGCTTAGGATTCGGGACTCAAGGGCGCTACACCTTC. This gives the protein CASSLGFGTQGRYTF. The full variable domain, in which reference TRBV7-9 and TRBJ1-2 provide the parts outside the CDR3, is DTGVSQNPRHKITKRGQNVTFRCDPISEHNRLYWYRQTLGQGPEFLTYFQNEAQLEKSRLLSDRFSAERPKGSFSTLEIQRTEQGDSAMYLCASSLGFGTQGRYTFGSGTRLTVV.

The CDR3 DNA is TGCAGCGTTGAAGGGGGCACAGCCACCTATGGCTACACCTTC. It is translated as CSVEGGTATYGYTF. This rearrangement joins TRBV29-1 to TRBJ1-2; D perhaps matches TRBD1 (5 bases). The CDR3 is 14 amino acids. Germline V gene lookup returns CDR1 SQVTM and CDR2 ANQGSEA. Deletions cut 1 base from V and 4 bases from J, with 13 bases between. The full variable domain, its missing parts supplied by reference TRBV29-1 and TRBJ1-2, is SAVISQKPSRDICQRGTSLTIQCQVDSQVTMMFWYRQQPGQSLTLIATANQGSEATYESGFVIDKFPISRPNLTFSTLTVSNMSPEDSSIYLCSVEGGTATYGYTFGSGTRLTVV.

The V gene is TRBV12-3 or TRBV12-4, the J gene TRBJ2-1; no clear D gene. Trimming shortened V by 5 bases and J by 3 bases, and 5 bases separated the two germline ends. CDR3 length: 12 residues. In DNA, the CDR3 is TGTGCCAGCAGTCAGGACTACAATGAGCAGTTCTTC. This encodes CASSQDYNEQFF.

The rearrangement links TRBV12-3 or TRBV12-4 to TRBJ1-5; D unclear. Trimming shortened V by 5 bases and J by 4 bases, and 6 bases separated the two germline ends. There are 12 residues in the CDR3. The CDR3 coding sequence is TGTGCCAGCAGTCAGTATAATCAGCCCCAGCATTTT. Protein: CASSQYNQPQHF.

This CDR3 reads CATSDLRDVNNEQFF. DNA for the CDR3: TGTGCCACCAGTGATTTGCGGGACGTCAACAATGAGCAGTTCTTC. This chain connects TRBV24-1 to TRBJ2-1; the D gene could be TRBD1 or TRBD2 (5 bases each). CDR3 length equals 15 residues. V shed 0 bases and J shed 5 bases, with 10 bases lying between them. Germline V gives CDR1 KGHDR, CDR2 SFDVKD.

V and J are TRBV5-6 and TRBJ2-7, with 10 bases aligning to TRBD2. Germline V gene sequence: CDR1 SGHDT, CDR2 YYEEEE. Trimming cost V 4 bases and J 4 bases; bases outside gene matches: 5. CDR3 length equals 14 residues. Here the CDR3 DNA reads TGTGCCAGCAGCCTAGGGACTAGCGCTTACGAGCAGTACTTC. This encodes CASSLGTSAYEQYF.

This chain connects TRBV5-1 to TRBJ1-1, with D perhaps TRBD1 (5 bases). Trimming took off 4 bases at V and 5 bases at J, with 24 bases between the two ends. Germline V gene lookup returns CDR1 SGHRS and CDR2 YFSETQ. The CDR3 is 17 amino acids. CDR3 nucleotides: TGCGCCAGCAGCCCTGAAGGAATAGGGGCCCTTGGGACTGAAGCTTTCTTT. Residues: CASSPEGIGALGTEAFF.

V usage is TRBV20-1 and J usage is TRBJ2-1; D assignment may be TRBD1 or TRBD2 (5 bases each). V shed 0 bases and J shed 9 bases, with 12 bases lying between them. Germline V lookup: CDR1 DFQATT, CDR2 SNEGSKA (reference sequence). The length of the CDR3 is 13 residues. The CDR3: CSARDLPGTEQFF. The DNA for the CDR3 is TGCAGTGCTAGAGATCTACCGGGGACTGAGCAGTTCTTC.

This chain uses TRBV14 with TRBJ2-1; 8 bases align to TRBD2. This CDR3 has 14 residues. Losses at the gene ends were 6 bases for V and 3 bases for J; bases not matched to a gene: 4. Germline CDR1 and CDR2: SGHDN and FVKESK. This chain's CDR3 is CASRPSGGYNEQFF. The CDR3 nucleotides are TGTGCCAGCAGGCCAAGCGGGGGCTACAATGAGCAGTTCTTC.

This clonotype occurred once. The rearrangement uses TRBV10-3 and TRBJ2-1, with TRBD2 matching over 13 bases. V gave up 4 bases and J gave up 6 bases; unmatched junction bases: 9. In germline, CDR1 is ENHRY, CDR2 SYGVKD. CDR3 size: 17 residues. CDR3 sequence reads: CAISGTSGRDLLNEQFF. DNA for the CDR3: TGTGCCATCAGTGGGACTAGCGGGAGAGACCTCCTCAATGAGCAGTTCTTC.

The chain uses TRBV9 and TRBJ2-3; D not resolved. The CDR3 extends over 12 amino acids. V shed 0 bases and J shed 5 bases, with 4 bases lying between them. Looked up from germline, CDR1 is SGDLS and CDR2 is YYNGEE. Here the CDR3 DNA reads TGTGCCAGCAGCGTAGCGGGAGATACGCAGTATTTT. Its protein is CASSVAGDTQYF. Full variable domain (remainder filled in from reference TRBV9 and TRBJ2-3): DSGVTQTPKHLITATGQRVTLRCSPRSGDLSVYWYQQSLDQGLQFLIQYYNGEERAKGNILERFSAQQFPDLHSELNLSSLELGDSALYFCASSVAGDTQYFGPGTRLTVL.

This chain joins TRBV12-3 or TRBV12-4 and TRBJ1-2; tentative D call: TRBD1 (5 bases). Between the trimmed V and J ends, which lost 3 bases and 4 bases, there was a span of 18 bases. The CDR3 length is 16 residues. CDR3 amino acids: CASSFYPGRGSYGYTF. The CDR3 DNA reads TGTGCCAGCAGTTTTTACCCTGGTAGGGGAAGCTATGGCTACACCTTC.

The gene calls are TRBV16 and TRBJ2-1, with TRBD2 as a possible D gene (5 bases). V gave up 2 bases and J gave up 13 bases, with 21 bases separating them. This CDR3 is built from 15 residues. CDR1 and CDR2 from the germline V gene are KGHSY and FQNENV. The CDR3 DNA reads TGTGCCAGCAGCCAACCCTCCCTAGTGTCACTAGAACAGTTCTTC. It encodes CASSQPSLVSLEQFF.

CDR3 nucleotide sequence: TGTGCCAGCAGCTTAGCGCTAGGGGTGGGGAACGAGCAGTACTTC. The encoded protein is CASSLALGVGNEQYF. V gene TRBV7-2 combines with J gene TRBJ2-7; D might be TRBD1 (5 bases). CDR3 length: 15 amino acids. Per germline, CDR1 SGHTA and CDR2 FQGNSA. V lost 0 bases to trimming and J lost 5 bases, with 14 bases between them. The variable domain in full, completed from reference TRBV7-2 and TRBJ2-7, reads GAGVSQSPSNKVTEKGKDVELRCDPISGHTALYWYRQSLGQGLEFLIYFQGNSAPDKSGLPSDRFSAERTGGSVSTLTIQRTQQEDSAVYLCASSLALGVGNEQYFGPGTRLTVT.

This clonotype occurred once. This chain uses TRBV3-1 with TRBJ2-7; 9 bases align to TRBD1. The CDR3 runs 14 residues. Trimming cost V 4 bases and J 3 bases; bases outside gene matches: 4. Germline V lookup: CDR1 LGHDT, CDR2 YNNKEL (reference sequence). The CDR3 spells CASSPGTGSYEQYF. DNA for the CDR3: TGTGCCAGCAGCCCAGGGACAGGGAGCTACGAGCAGTACTTC.

The V and J genes are TRBV6-1 and TRBJ2-3, with D possibly TRBD2 on 6 matching bases. Germline V gene data show CDR1 as MNHNS and CDR2 as SASEGT. Deletions cut 1 base from V and 4 bases from J, with 9 bases between. This CDR3 region has 14 residues. CDR3 DNA sequence: TGTGCCAGCAGTGAAGGCGGCGGGGCAGATACGCAGTATTTT. Translated: CASSEGGGADTQYF.